The 13 T cell receptor beta chains below were found in one sample sequenced in a study of T cells after yellow fever vaccination. Each CDR3 protein is one row after TCRdb ran MiXCR on the 5' RACE reads. The sample contains around 600,000 distinct CDR3 sequences, around 12% of which appear only once. Sequences were derived from PBMCs, sampled on the day of the yellow fever booster vaccination. The receptors shown here come from a man aged 30 to 39 who received the YFV17D yellow fever vaccine.

This clonotype was observed a handful of times. The chain combines TRBV20-1 with TRBJ2-7; perhaps D is TRBD1 or TRBD2 (5 bases each). Trimming removed 5 bases from V and 2 bases from J, with 16 bases in between. The V gene's germline CDR1 is DFQATT and CDR2 SNEGSKA (reference sequence). CDR3 size: 14 residues. Here the CDR3 reads CSAALGAGTYEQYF. As DNA, the CDR3 is TGCAGTGCTGCCCTCGGGGCAGGTACCTACGAGCAGTACTTC.

This clonotype was seen at least ten times. The chain links TRBV28 to TRBJ2-5, with a tentative D call TRBD1 (6 bases). Germline values: CDR1 MDHEN, CDR2 SYDVKM. Trimming pared 5 bases from V and 1 base from J, leaving 8 bases between. The CDR3 contains 13 residues. CDR3 amino acids: CASSNRVQETQYF. The DNA for the CDR3 is TGTGCCAGCAGTAACAGGGTCCAAGAGACCCAGTACTTC.

The chain combines TRBV4-3 with TRBJ1-4; maybe TRBD1 (5 bases). Germline V gives CDR1 LGHNA, CDR2 YSLEER. Trimming cost V 5 bases and J 8 bases, with 12 bases left between them. The CDR3 has 13 amino acids. CDR3 coding DNA: TGCGCCAGCAGCGACCGACAGTGGGAAAAACTGTTTTTT. Its translation is CASSDRQWEKLFF.

This clonotype was detected only a few times. This chain uses TRBV4-2 with TRBJ2-7; TRBD1 aligns across 8 bases. The germline gives CDR1 LGHNA, CDR2 YNFKEQ. The CDR3 totals 14 residues. The J segment lost 0 bases and the V segment lost 5 bases, leaving 3 bases of the junction unmatched. CDR3 region: CASSKGQDSYEQYF. CDR3 sequence (DNA): TGTGCCAGCAGCAAGGGACAGGACTCCTACGAGCAGTACTTC.

The table lists this clonotype with a few counts. The chain carries TRBV7-2 and TRBJ2-3; tentatively, D is TRBD1 (6 bases). Germline CDR1 reads SGHTA; CDR2 reads FQGNSA. Between the trimmed V and J ends, which lost 1 base and 4 bases, there was a span of 12 bases. The CDR3 runs 15 residues. The CDR3 reads CASSLGGLVSDTQYF. CDR3 DNA: TGTGCCAGCAGCTTAGGGGGGCTAGTGTCAGATACGCAGTATTTT.

The chain combines TRBV6-1 with TRBJ2-2; D remains unclear. This CDR3 has 14 amino acids. CDR1 is MNHNS and CDR2 is SASEGT in the germline V gene. V gave up 6 bases and J gave up 1 base, with 9 bases separating them. CDR3 sequence: CASRATENTGELFF. In DNA, the CDR3 is TGTGCCAGCAGGGCGACGGAGAACACCGGGGAGCTGTTTTTT.

V usage is TRBV19 and J usage is TRBJ2-5; the D is unclear. Germline V gene data show CDR1 as LNHDA and CDR2 as SQIVND (reference sequence). V lost 11 bases and J 0 bases, leaving 19 bases between the germline ends. This CDR3 contains 15 residues. CDR3 residues: CACSGSRLYQETQYF. CDR3 DNA: TGTGCCTGCTCGGGCAGCCGCCTGTACCAAGAGACCCAGTACTTC.

V usage is TRBV5-4 and J usage is TRBJ2-5; D may be TRBD2 (6 bases). V lost 0 bases, J lost 4 bases, and 19 bases lay in between. Germline CDR1 SGHNT, CDR2 YYREEE (reference sequence). This CDR3 is built from 17 residues. The DNA of the CDR3 is TGTGCCAGCAGCTTGGCTCTCTTGGGTAGCGGAGGAGAGACCCAGTACTTC. This codes for CASSLALLGSGGETQYF.

This clonotype was observed a few times. The gene calls are TRBV5-1 and TRBJ2-1; 11 bases are shared with TRBD2. This CDR3 is 17 amino acids long. Germline CDR1 is SGHRS and CDR2 is YFSETQ. After removal of 4 bases from V and 7 bases from J, the junction contained 13 bases not matched to a gene. CDR3 region: CASSLRLAGNPMNEQFF. The CDR3 nucleotides read TGCGCCAGCAGCCTACGACTAGCGGGGAACCCGATGAATGAGCAGTTCTTC.

As regards this clonotype: One junction end does not reproduce the germline sequence, and a read error may be involved. This rearrangement joins TRBV5-1 to TRBJ2-2, with a weak D call TRBD2 (5 bases). The CDR3 is 15 amino acids. The germline gives CDR1 SGHRS, CDR2 YFSETQ. CDR3 in DNA: TGCGCCAGCAGCCTAGACTCCCCCAACACCGGGGAGCTGATTTTT. Translation gives CASSLDSPNTGELIF.

The rearrangement uses TRBV6-5 and TRBJ1-2; D possibly corresponds to TRBD1 (6 bases). The germline CDR1 and CDR2 sequences are MNHEY and SVGAGI. V lost 6 bases, J lost 4 bases, and 12 bases lay in between. This CDR3 region has 13 residues. The CDR3 spells CASRPRGPYGYTF. Written as DNA, the CDR3 is TGTGCCAGCAGGCCCAGGGGCCCCTATGGCTACACCTTC.

The chain joins TRBV29-1 to TRBJ2-5; D remains ambiguous. Germline values: CDR1 SQVTM, CDR2 ANQGSEA. The CDR3 is made up of 11 amino acids. Deletions cut 6 bases from V and 4 bases from J, with 9 bases between. The CDR3 sequence is CSVTLSETQYF. The CDR3, as DNA: TGCAGCGTGACACTCTCAGAGACCCAGTACTTC.

This clonotype occurred a few times. The chain carries TRBV7-6 and TRBJ2-7; 10 bases are a match to TRBD2. Losses at the gene ends were 1 base for V and 6 bases for J; bases not matched to a gene: 9. CDR3 size: 16 residues. Per germline, CDR1 SGHVS and CDR2 FNYEAQ. This CDR3 reads CASSLEPGTSAREQYF. The CDR3 DNA is TGTGCCAGCAGCTTAGAGCCGGGGACTAGCGCGCGCGAGCAGTACTTC.